Listed below are T cell receptor beta chains from one sample, sequenced in a study of blood T cell repertoires in COVID-19. The assay was immunoSEQ multiplex PCR, and TCRdb's table has in-frame clones only and misses some. The sample holds 75,000 to 100,000 clones, over 75% seen once. Specimen: peripheral blood. These receptors were obtained from a woman of 80 years or more with acute or convalescent COVID-19. Each CDR3 is given with its conserved first and last residue. Fields, in order: V gene, D gene, J gene, clone size, CDR3 DNA, CDR3 protein. A D gene is named only where the DNA matches it firmly. Some rows mark clone size as missing; the rest say once, few, many or name a class of expanded clone.

v_gene: TRBV19; d_gene: TRBD1; j_gene: TRBJ2-5; abundance: NA; CDR3nt: TGTGCCAGTAGTCCGGGGGAGACAGGGGGCTTGGAGACCCAGTACTTC; CDR3aa: CASSPGETGGLETQYF
v_gene: TRBV6-2/TRBV6-3; d_gene: NA; j_gene: TRBJ1-3; abundance: NA; CDR3nt: TGTGCCAGCAGTTACCCCATGGACAGACTCGCTAGCTCTGGAAACACCATATATTTT; CDR3aa: CASSYPMDRLASSGNTIYF
v_gene: TRBV19; d_gene: NA; j_gene: TRBJ1-5; abundance: NA; CDR3nt: TGTGCCAGTAGTCCTTTGACAGGAGCAGGACAGCCCCAGCATTTT; CDR3aa: CASSPLTGAGQPQHF
v_gene: TRBV24-1; d_gene: NA; j_gene: TRBJ2-5; abundance: NA; CDR3nt: TGTGCCACCAGTGATTTGGGGGCGGCCCAAGAGACCCAGTACTTC; CDR3aa: CATSDLGAAQETQYF
v_gene: TRBV5-1; d_gene: NA; j_gene: TRBJ1-2; abundance: NA; CDR3nt: TGCGCCAGCAGCTCCAAGCCACCATCGGGAGGCGACTATGGCTACACCTTC; CDR3aa: CASSSKPPSGGDYGYTF
v_gene: TRBV10-3; d_gene: NA; j_gene: TRBJ1-1; abundance: NA; CDR3nt: TGTGCCATCAATTCCGGGGAGGACACTGAAGCTTTCTTT; CDR3aa: CAINSGEDTEAFF
v_gene: TRBV5-1; d_gene: NA; j_gene: TRBJ1-5; abundance: NA; CDR3nt: TGCGCCAGCAGCTCGACAGGCAATCAGCCCCAGCATTTT; CDR3aa: CASSSTGNQPQHF
v_gene: TRBV5-1; d_gene: NA; j_gene: TRBJ1-6; abundance: NA; CDR3nt: TGCGCCAGCAGCCGAGAGAACTATAATTCACCCCTCCACTTT; CDR3aa: CASSRENYNSPLHF
v_gene: TRBV18; d_gene: NA; j_gene: TRBJ2-1; abundance: NA; CDR3nt: TGTGCCAGCTCCCCCCGGGTTTTCAATGAGCAGTTCTTC; CDR3aa: CASSPRVFNEQFF
v_gene: TRBV2; d_gene: NA; j_gene: TRBJ1-5; abundance: NA; CDR3nt: TGTGCCAGCCGCAGGGAGGGAGGAGGCAATCAGCCCCAGCATTTT; CDR3aa: CASRREGGGNQPQHF
v_gene: TRBV3-1/TRBV3-2; d_gene: TRBD2; j_gene: TRBJ2-2; abundance: NA; CDR3nt: TGTGCCAGCACCCCCACCGGTTCGGGACTAGCGGCGAACACCGGGGAGCTGTTTTTT; CDR3aa: CASTPTGSGLAANTGELFF
v_gene: TRBV4-3; d_gene: NA; j_gene: TRBJ1-3; abundance: once; CDR3nt: TGCGCCAGCAGCCAGACGTCGGGGGGTTTCGGAAACACCATATATTTT; CDR3aa: CASSQTSGGFGNTIYF
v_gene: TRBV10-2; d_gene: TRBD1; j_gene: TRBJ1-6; abundance: NA; CDR3nt: TGCGCCAGCGGACAGGGTGTTAGGTCACCCCTCCACTTT; CDR3aa: CASGQGVRSPLHF
v_gene: TRBV5-1; d_gene: TRBD1; j_gene: TRBJ1-4; abundance: NA; CDR3nt: TGCGCCAGCAGTCTAGGGGGCTTGGGTGAAAAACTGTTTTTT; CDR3aa: CASSLGGLGEKLFF
v_gene: TRBV7-2; d_gene: TRBD2; j_gene: TRBJ2-3; abundance: NA; CDR3nt: TGTGCCAGCAGCTCTCGGACTAGCGGGGGGCGTGATACGCAGTATTTT; CDR3aa: CASSSRTSGGRDTQYF
v_gene: TRBV24-1; d_gene: NA; j_gene: TRBJ2-2; abundance: NA; CDR3nt: TGTGCCACCAGTGACCGGACAGCGAACACCGGGGAGCTGTTTTTT; CDR3aa: CATSDRTANTGELFF
v_gene: TRBV19; d_gene: TRBD1; j_gene: TRBJ1-5; abundance: NA; CDR3nt: TGTGCCAGTAGTATTGGGGGGACAGGGAAACAGCCCCAGCATTTT; CDR3aa: CASSIGGTGKQPQHF
v_gene: TRBV5-6; d_gene: NA; j_gene: TRBJ1-1; abundance: NA; CDR3nt: TGTGCCAGCAGCTTGAGACGGGAGGGCACTGAAGCTTTCTTT; CDR3aa: CASSLRREGTEAFF
v_gene: TRBV11-2; d_gene: TRBD1; j_gene: TRBJ2-5; abundance: NA; CDR3nt: TGTGCCAGCACCCCGGGACAGGGCCTAGAGACCCAGTACTTC; CDR3aa: CASTPGQGLETQYF
v_gene: TRBV11-2; d_gene: TRBD2; j_gene: TRBJ2-5; abundance: NA; CDR3nt: TGTGCCAGCAGCCCCCACAGCGGGGGGTACGAGACCCAGTACTTC; CDR3aa: CASSPHSGGYETQYF
v_gene: TRBV28; d_gene: NA; j_gene: TRBJ1-1; abundance: few; CDR3nt: TGTGCCAGCAGTTTACGACAGGCAGCTTTCTTT; CDR3aa: CASSLRQAAFF
v_gene: TRBV7-2; d_gene: TRBD1; j_gene: TRBJ1-2; abundance: once; CDR3nt: TGTGCCAGCAGCTTAGAAGTATCGGTTCAGGGGGGTGACTATGGCTACACCTTC; CDR3aa: CASSLEVSVQGGDYGYTF
v_gene: TRBV10-3; d_gene: NA; j_gene: TRBJ1-1; abundance: NA; CDR3nt: TGTGCCATCAGTGACACCAGGGGTACTGAAGCTTTCTTT; CDR3aa: CAISDTRGTEAFF
v_gene: TRBV28; d_gene: TRBD2; j_gene: TRBJ2-1; abundance: NA; CDR3nt: TGTGCCAGCAGCAAAACAACCGGGACTAGCGGGGGGGACTTCTACAATGAGCAGTTCTTC; CDR3aa: CASSKTTGTSGGDFYNEQFF
v_gene: TRBV4-3; d_gene: NA; j_gene: TRBJ1-2; abundance: NA; CDR3nt: TGCGCCAGCAGCTCTGGACTGCACCTAGGCTATGGCTACACCTTC; CDR3aa: CASSSGLHLGYGYTF
v_gene: TRBV7-2; d_gene: NA; j_gene: TRBJ2-2; abundance: NA; CDR3nt: TGTGCCAGCAGCTTCAAACTGACCCGGGAGAGGACCGGGGAGCTGTTTTTT; CDR3aa: CASSFKLTRERTGELFF
v_gene: TRBV18; d_gene: NA; j_gene: TRBJ2-5; abundance: NA; CDR3nt: TGTGCCAGCTCCAGGGAGGTCCAAGAGACCCAGTACTTC; CDR3aa: CASSREVQETQYF
v_gene: TRBV28; d_gene: NA; j_gene: TRBJ1-4; abundance: NA; CDR3nt: TGTGCCAGCGCTACCCACGATGCGAATGAAAAACTGTTTTTT; CDR3aa: CASATHDANEKLFF
v_gene: TRBV19; d_gene: NA; j_gene: TRBJ1-1; abundance: NA; CDR3nt: TGTGCCAGTAGTACTGACTGGCCGAACACTGAAGCTTTCTTT; CDR3aa: CASSTDWPNTEAFF
v_gene: TRBV5-1; d_gene: TRBD1; j_gene: TRBJ1-2; abundance: NA; CDR3nt: TGCGCCAGCAGCTTAACAGGACAGGCCATCCGTGGCTACACCTTC; CDR3aa: CASSLTGQAIRGYTF
v_gene: TRBV19; d_gene: TRBD1; j_gene: TRBJ1-5; abundance: NA; CDR3nt: TGTGCCAGTAGTTCCCCGGGACAGGGGGCGATCGGGCAGCCCCAGCATTTT; CDR3aa: CASSSPGQGAIGQPQHF
v_gene: TRBV9; d_gene: NA; j_gene: TRBJ1-5; abundance: NA; CDR3nt: TGTGCCAGCAGCGTAGATGGGCAGGTTGATCAGCCCCAGCATTTT; CDR3aa: CASSVDGQVDQPQHF
v_gene: TRBV7-2; d_gene: NA; j_gene: TRBJ1-5; abundance: NA; CDR3nt: TGTGCCAGCAGCTCTCTCCCGGGGATTAGCAATCAGCCCCAGCATTTT; CDR3aa: CASSSLPGISNQPQHF
v_gene: TRBV6-6; d_gene: NA; j_gene: TRBJ1-1; abundance: NA; CDR3nt: TGTGCCAGCAGTTTACAGGGCCAGAACACTGAAGCTTTCTTT; CDR3aa: CASSLQGQNTEAFF
v_gene: TRBV6-2/TRBV6-3; d_gene: NA; j_gene: TRBJ2-3; abundance: NA; CDR3nt: TGTGCCAGCAGTTACTCCCTAGCGAAACAGAAAGATACGCAGTATTTT; CDR3aa: CASSYSLAKQKDTQYF
v_gene: TRBV7-2; d_gene: NA; j_gene: TRBJ1-5; abundance: NA; CDR3nt: TGTGCCAGCAGTTCAATCCGGGGGTTGAGCAATCAGCCCCAGCATTTT; CDR3aa: CASSSIRGLSNQPQHF
v_gene: TRBV5-1; d_gene: NA; j_gene: TRBJ1-3; abundance: few; CDR3nt: TGCGCCAGCAGCTTCGGCCTCAGGCGCCCGAGTTCCGGAAACACCATATATTTT; CDR3aa: CASSFGLRRPSSGNTIYF
v_gene: TRBV28; d_gene: TRBD2; j_gene: TRBJ2-1; abundance: NA; CDR3nt: TGTGCCAGCGGGTTTATAGCGGGAATAAATGAGCAGTTCTTC; CDR3aa: CASGFIAGINEQFF
v_gene: TRBV19; d_gene: TRBD1; j_gene: TRBJ1-1; abundance: NA; CDR3nt: TGTGCCAGTAGGGTGACAGGGTTCGGCACTGAAGCTTTCTTT; CDR3aa: CASRVTGFGTEAFF
v_gene: TRBV4-3; d_gene: TRBD1; j_gene: TRBJ1-6; abundance: NA; CDR3nt: TGCGCCAGCAGCCAAGGTCGACAGGGCCGTCTTAATTCACCCCTCCACTTT; CDR3aa: CASSQGRQGRLNSPLHF
v_gene: TRBV6-5; d_gene: NA; j_gene: TRBJ1-2; abundance: NA; CDR3nt: TGTGCCAGCAGTTCCCAGGCAGCACCTAACTATGGCTACACCTTC; CDR3aa: CASSSQAAPNYGYTF
v_gene: TRBV2; d_gene: NA; j_gene: TRBJ1-6; abundance: NA; CDR3nt: TGTGCCAGCTCGCAGAATAATTCACCCCTCCACTTT; CDR3aa: CASSQNNSPLHF
v_gene: TRBV7-9; d_gene: TRBD1; j_gene: TRBJ1-5; abundance: NA; CDR3nt: TGTGCCAGCAGCGCGGACAGGGGGGTTGACAATCAGCCCCAGCATTTT; CDR3aa: CASSADRGVDNQPQHF
v_gene: TRBV20-1; d_gene: NA; j_gene: TRBJ1-1; abundance: NA; CDR3nt: TGCAGTGCTAGTAATGGGGAGGGGCACACTGAAGCTTTCTTT; CDR3aa: CSASNGEGHTEAFF
v_gene: TRBV28; d_gene: NA; j_gene: TRBJ1-2; abundance: NA; CDR3nt: TGTGCCAGCAGTTTATCTGCAGGCCGCTATGGCTACACCTTC; CDR3aa: CASSLSAGRYGYTF
v_gene: TRBV2; d_gene: NA; j_gene: TRBJ2-7; abundance: NA; CDR3nt: TGTGCCAGCAGTGGACAGGATTACGAGCAGTACTTC; CDR3aa: CASSGQDYEQYF
v_gene: TRBV10-3; d_gene: TRBD1; j_gene: TRBJ1-2; abundance: once; CDR3nt: TGTGCCATCACCCCAGGGACAGCTGGCTATGGCTACACCTTC; CDR3aa: CAITPGTAGYGYTF
v_gene: TRBV20-1; d_gene: TRBD1; j_gene: TRBJ2-1; abundance: NA; CDR3nt: TGCAGTGCTAGTAACCCCAGTCGGGACAGTGCTCAGGGGGAGCAGTTCTTC; CDR3aa: CSASNPSRDSAQGEQFF
v_gene: TRBV4-1; d_gene: NA; j_gene: TRBJ1-3; abundance: NA; CDR3nt: TGCGCCAGCAGCCCTCGTGGGGCTTCTGGAAACACCATATATTTT; CDR3aa: CASSPRGASGNTIYF
v_gene: TRBV18; d_gene: TRBD1; j_gene: TRBJ2-2; abundance: NA; CDR3nt: TGTGCCAGCTCCCTTTTGGGACAGGGGATCAACGGACAGGAGCTGTTTTTT; CDR3aa: CASSLLGQGINGQELFF
v_gene: TRBV7-9; d_gene: NA; j_gene: TRBJ1-6; abundance: NA; CDR3nt: TGTGCCAGCAGCTCCCGTGCAGGCCTACTCCACTTT; CDR3aa: CASSSRAGLLHF